This record looks at one TCR beta chain sequence and its context. This record comes from a study of blood T cell repertoires in COVID-19. Study overall: Samples of COVID-19 (acute and convalescent) were obtained from the United States, Italy and Spain. Sources were T cells, B-cell-depleted T cells, or PBMCs; the material itself was cDNA or gDNA.

In the authors' methods: Nucleated cell counts were estimated from reference gene primer amplification. Clones were sequenced by immunoSEQ multiplex PCR, and TCRdb holds only the in-frame ones, with some missing. The V and J calls and clone size are taken from that table; D and trimming were inferred from the DNA. Altogether around 82,000 clones are present, approximately 86% being singletons, with the ten largest covering less than 7.5%. Seattle enrolled patients during active infection and tracked them longitudinally. The material sequenced was peripheral blood. The TCR was taken from an elderly man with COVID-19, enrolled during active disease.

CDR3 in amino acids: CASSPWDRVRTEAFF. The CDR3 DNA is TGTGCCAGCAGCCCCTGGGACAGGGTGAGAACTGAAGCTTTCTTT. V usage is TRBV16 and J usage is TRBJ1-1; 9 bases match TRBD1. CDR1 is KGHSY and CDR2 is FQNENV in the germline V gene. Unmatched junction bases numbered 8, after V lost 4 bases and J lost 5 bases. CDR3 length equals 15 residues.